Shown below are 17 T cell receptor beta chains from a single sample sequenced in a study of blood T cell repertoires in COVID-19. Generated by immunoSEQ multiplex PCR, the TCRdb table keeps only in-frame clones and is missing some. The data show some 130,000 clones, more than 65% seen once. Sequenced sample: peripheral blood. The source of these receptors is a man at least 80 years old with acute or convalescent COVID-19.

This clone has only a few counts. The gene calls are TRBV29-1 and TRBJ2-2; 7 bases are a match to TRBD1. Per the germline V gene, CDR1 is SQVTM and CDR2 is ANQGSEA. This CDR3 spans 14 amino acids. The trim removed 5 bases at V and 1 base at J, leaving 4 bases unmatched. The CDR3: CSVTGARNTGELFF. Here the CDR3 DNA reads TGCAGCGTTACAGGGGCCCGGAACACCGGGGAGCTGTTTTTT.

This clone has a handful of counts. The rearrangement uses TRBV29-1 and TRBJ2-7, with 10 bases identical to TRBD1. CDR1 and CDR2 from the germline V gene are SQVTM and ANQGSEA. The CDR3 has 13 amino acids. V trimming: 7 bases; J trimming: 1 base; junction bases outside the gene matches: 4. CDR3 nucleotide sequence: TGCAGCGCTGTGGACAGGGGGTCCTACGAGCAGTACTTC. Amino acid sequence: CSAVDRGSYEQYF.

The CDR3 DNA reads as TGTGCCTGGAGAGGGACAGGGATCTACGAGCAGTACTTC. Its translation: CAWRGTGIYEQYF. The chain is built from TRBV30 and TRBJ2-7; 9 bases are shared with TRBD1. The germline V gene encodes CDR1 GTSNPN and CDR2 SVGIG (reference sequence). The V segment lost 3 bases and the J segment 3 bases; nucleotides outside the gene matches: 3. The CDR3 has 13 amino acids.

J is TRBJ2-1 and V is TRBV19; 9 bases align to TRBD1. CDR3 length: 16 amino acids. CDR1 is LNHDA and CDR2 is SQIVND in the germline V gene (reference sequence). V gave up 3 bases and J gave up 6 bases; unmatched junction bases: 9. The CDR3 DNA follows: TGTGCCAGTAGTATCCCGGGACAGGGATATATCAATGAGCAGTTCTTC. Translating gives CASSIPGQGYINEQFF.

The rearrangement links TRBV5-6 to TRBJ2-7; D is perhaps TRBD1 (5 bases). Per germline, CDR1 SGHDT and CDR2 YYEEEE. The CDR3 extends over 15 amino acids. The V end lost 0 bases, the J end lost 1 base, and 11 bases lay between the germline ends. The CDR3 nucleotides read TGTGCCAGCAGCTTGGTATCAGGGCTTTCCTACGAGCAGTACTTC. Protein: CASSLVSGLSYEQYF. The full variable domain, its missing parts supplied by reference TRBV5-6 and TRBJ2-7, is DAGVTQSPTHLIKTRGQQVTLRCSPKSGHDTVSWYQQALGQGPQFIFQYYEEEERQRGNFPDRFSGHQFPNYSSELNVNALLLGDSALYLCASSLVSGLSYEQYFGPGTRLTVT.

V gene TRBV4-2 combines with J gene TRBJ1-2; weak D call: TRBD1 (6 bases). CDR1 is LGHNA and CDR2 is YNFKEQ in the germline V gene. The CDR3 runs to 18 residues. The V end lost 0 bases, the J end lost 3 bases, and 20 bases lay between the germline ends. The CDR3, as DNA: TGTGCCAGCAGCCAAGATCCCGGTGGGGACAAATGGGACTATGGCTACACCTTC. Protein product: CASSQDPGGDKWDYGYTF.

This clone appeared a single time. DNA for the CDR3: TGTGCCAGCAGTGTGGGACAGAACACTGAAGCTTTCTTT. This encodes CASSVGQNTEAFF. The chain couples TRBV2 to TRBJ1-1; D is possibly TRBD1 (6 bases). V gave up 4 bases and J gave up 1 base, with 7 bases separating them. CDR3 length equals 13 residues. The germline V gene has CDR1 SNHLY and CDR2 FYNNEI.

The V call is TRBV18, the J call TRBJ2-2; D call uncertain. Trimming left V 3 bases short and J 5 bases short, with 4 bases between. This CDR3 contains 12 residues. Germline values: CDR1 KGHSH, CDR2 LQKENI. Written as DNA, the CDR3 is TGTGCCAGCTCACCTTCAACCGGGGAGCTGTTTTTT. Its translation: CASSPSTGELFF.

This clone has just one count. The V call is TRBV21-1, the J call TRBJ2-7; TRBD1, the D gene given by the table, was not confirmed from the DNA. TRBV21-1 is an annotated pseudogene. The CDR3 is 17 residues long. CDR3: CASSKVRDRGFPYEQYF. The CDR3 nucleotides are TGTGCCAGCAGCAAAGTACGAGACAGGGGTTTTCCCTACGAGCAGTACTTC.

This chain joins TRBV2 and TRBJ2-3; 13 nucleotides align to TRBD2. Per the germline V gene, CDR1 is SNHLY and CDR2 is FYNNEI. J was trimmed by 9 bases and V by 6 bases; bases with no gene match: 12. The CDR3 extends over 16 amino acids. DNA for the CDR3: TGTGCCAGCAGGGACCTACTAGCGGGGGGGCCCGGGACGCAGTATTTT. Residues: CASRDLLAGGPGTQYF. The complete variable domain, with remaining parts taken from reference TRBV2 and TRBJ2-3, reads EPEVTQTPSHQVTQMGQEVILRCVPISNHLYFYWYRQILGQKVEFLVSFYNNEISEKSEIFDDQFSVERPDGSNFTLKIRSTKLEDSAMYFCASRDLLAGGPGTQYFGPGTRLTVL.

The chain recombines TRBV7-2 with TRBJ2-1, with D perhaps matching TRBD2 (6 bases). This CDR3 has 13 amino acids. V lost 3 bases to trimming and J lost 8 bases, with 11 bases between them. Germline loops: CDR1 SGHTA, CDR2 FQGNSA. The CDR3: CASSFQRLDEQFF. CDR3 nucleotides: TGTGCCAGCAGCTTTCAAAGACTAGATGAGCAGTTCTTC.

This clone occurred many times. The chain links TRBV6-2 or TRBV6-3 to TRBJ1-2, with 8 positions matching TRBD1. The junction had 15 bases not matched to a gene; V was cut back by 2 bases and J by 4 bases. The CDR3 loop spans 18 amino acids. Germline V gene data show CDR1 as MNHEY and CDR2 as SVGEGT. The CDR3 bases are TGTGCCAGCAGTTACGACCCCACGACGAGGACAGGGAGCTATGGCTACACCTTC. Translation gives CASSYDPTTRTGSYGYTF.

For the CDR3, the DNA is TGTGCCAGCAGCCAAGGGACAGGGTCAATGCGCTACGAGCAGTACTTC. This codes for CASSQGTGSMRYEQYF. This rearrangement joins TRBV16 to TRBJ2-7; 9 positions match TRBD1. With V trimmed by 2 bases and J by 3 bases, 8 bases remained unmatched. The CDR3 is 16 residues long. Germline assignment: CDR1 KGHSY and CDR2 FQNENV.

This chain joins TRBV3-1 (or the pseudogene TRBV3-2) and TRBJ1-5; TRBD1 is a possible D gene (5 bases). V lost 0 bases and J 0 bases, leaving 15 bases between the germline ends. The V gene's germline CDR1 is LGHDT and CDR2 YNNKEL (reference sequence). The CDR3 is 18 amino acids. CDR3 DNA: TGTGCCAGCAGCCAAGAAGTAGGTGGGGGGTATAGCAATCAGCCCCAGCATTTT. Its protein is CASSQEVGGGYSNQPQHF.

The V call is TRBV7-2, the J call TRBJ1-1; D might be TRBD1 (5 bases). There are 15 residues in the CDR3. CDR1 and CDR2 (germline): SGHTA, FQGNSA. Trimming shortened V by 3 bases and J by 3 bases, and 14 bases separated the two germline ends. Here the CDR3 DNA reads TGTGCCAGCAGCTTCGGACAAAGCTTGGACACTGAAGCTTTCTTT. It specifies CASSFGQSLDTEAFF.

This chain links TRBV18 with TRBJ2-1; 7 bases are shared with TRBD1. This CDR3 is built from 13 residues. Looked up from germline, CDR1 is KGHSH and CDR2 is LQKENI. V lost 5 bases to trimming and J lost 8 bases; unmatched junction nucleotides: 6. CDR3 DNA sequence: TGTGCCAGCTCAGCCACAGGGGCCCATGAGCAGTTCTTC. Translation gives CASSATGAHEQFF.

The chain couples TRBV11-2 to TRBJ2-1; a possible D gene is TRBD2 (6 bases). CDR1 is SGHAT and CDR2 is FQNNGV in the germline V gene. With 0 bases removed from V and 10 bases from J, the gap between germline ends came to 13 bases. The CDR3 covers 14 residues. The CDR3 reads CASSLDQRASEQFF. The CDR3 coding sequence is TGTGCCAGCAGCTTAGATCAGCGGGCGAGCGAGCAGTTCTTC.